This TCR beta chain originates from a study of T cell clonotyping in hematopoietic cell transplantation. Study observations and caveats: Few recipient clonotypes overlapped donors; over 95% were de novo at given depth.

Repertoires were generated with immunoSEQ multiplex PCR, while TCRdb's copy carries only in-frame clones and drops some. The sample gives approximately 44,000 clones, about 95% of which show up once; 0.75% to 1% is in the top ten. Concerning this clone itself: The antigen is unknown.

This CDR3 comprises 15 residues. Germline trimming cut 5 bases from V and 6 bases from J; bases unmatched to any gene: 12. CDR1 and CDR2 (germline): SEHNR, FQNEAQ (reference sequence). The chain carries TRBV7-9 and TRBJ2-5, with 7 bases fitting TRBD2. The clonotype was recovered from a man aged 30-40 years in good health. Some clones in this sample may be carry-over from other donors' samples. Sequenced: peripheral blood mononuclear cells. The CDR3 spells CASSRVWGGKKTQYF. DNA of the CDR3: TGTGCCAGCAGCCGAGTTTGGGGGGGGAAGAAGACCCAGTACTTC.